Here is one T cell receptor beta chain with its context. CDR3 size: 17 residues. Germline V gene sequence: CDR1 MNHEY, CDR2 SMNVEV (reference sequence). V shed 4 bases, J shed 4 bases, and the junction held 6 bases outside the gene matches. The data were obtained in a study of blood T cell repertoires in COVID-19. Study-wide context: T cells, B-cell-depleted T cells, or PBMCs provided the cDNA or gDNA that served as material.

Sequencing used immunoSEQ multiplex PCR; TCRdb keeps in-frame clones, though not all of them. This sample has approximately 180,000 clones, with roughly 85% found just once. Resolution of symptoms, clearance, or two negative PCRs was present in recovered Cohort 3 donors. The V call is TRBV27, the J call TRBJ2-6; 11 bases are shared with TRBD1. The TCR sequence derives from a man aged 35 to 55 who had recovered from COVID-19. The specimen sequenced was PBMCs or T cells enriched from blood (not recorded which). CDR3 residues: CASSSGQGAYGANVLTF. The CDR3 region has the DNA TGTGCCAGCAGTTCCGGACAGGGGGCATACGGGGCCAACGTCCTGACTTTC.